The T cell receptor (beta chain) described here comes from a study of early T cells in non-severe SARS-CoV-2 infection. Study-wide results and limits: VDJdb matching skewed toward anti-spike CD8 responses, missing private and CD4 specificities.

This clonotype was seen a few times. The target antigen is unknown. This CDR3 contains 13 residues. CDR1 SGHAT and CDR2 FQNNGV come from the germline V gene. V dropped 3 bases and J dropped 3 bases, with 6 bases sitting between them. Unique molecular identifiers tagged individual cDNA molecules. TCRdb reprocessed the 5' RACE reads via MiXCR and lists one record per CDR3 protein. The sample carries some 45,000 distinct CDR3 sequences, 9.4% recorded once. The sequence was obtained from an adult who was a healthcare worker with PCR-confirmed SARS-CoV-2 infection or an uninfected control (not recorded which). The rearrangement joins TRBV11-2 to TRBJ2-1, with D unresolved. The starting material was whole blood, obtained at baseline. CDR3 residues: CASSFDDYNEQFF. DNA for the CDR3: TGTGCCAGCAGCTTCGACGACTACAATGAGCAGTTCTTC.